What follows is one T cell receptor beta chain and its context. V gave up 5 bases and J gave up 4 bases; unmatched junction bases: 5. Germline CDR1 is MNHEY and CDR2 is SVGAGI. The CDR3 length is 14 residues. The data were taken from a study of blood T cell repertoires in COVID-19. Study overall: Specimens from acute and convalescent COVID-19 originated in the United States, Italy and Spain. From T cells, B-cell-depleted T cells, or PBMCs came the material, which was cDNA or gDNA.

Per the original methods: Estimated nucleated cell counts came from reference gene primer amplification. Only in-frame clones appear in the TCRdb table, and some are missing; sequencing was by immunoSEQ multiplex PCR. V and J calls and clone size come straight from that table; D and trimming were deduced from the DNA. The data hold just under 50,000 clones, with more than 90% observed a single time. The chain joins TRBV6-5 to TRBJ2-7, with TRBD1 matching over 10 bases. The source is a human donor in a cohort sampled during active COVID-19. The sequenced sample was peripheral blood. This CDR3 is CASSQRTGGYEQYV. CDR3 DNA sequence: TGTGCCAGCAGTCAAAGGACAGGGGGGTACGAGCAGTACGTC.